This T cell receptor (beta chain) was found in a study of blood T cells in healthy people across ages. The CDR3 has 16 residues. Per germline, CDR1 SEHNR and CDR2 FQNEAQ (reference sequence). The V and J ends lost 3 bases and 0 bases respectively, with 12 bases between them. Primed by a sample-barcoded 5' primer and a J-beta primer mix, a second PCR proceeded for about 6 to 11 cycles. TCRdb reanalysed the 5' RACE reads using MiXCR and keeps one entry per CDR3 protein. This table has 1.5 million to 2 million distinct CDR3 sequences, 30% to 35% appearing once. The sequence was obtained from a woman under 40 in good health. The sample taken for sequencing was blood. This chain links TRBV7-9 with TRBJ1-5; perhaps TRBD1 as D (5 bases). CDR3 sequence reads: CASSFHSGTSNQPQHF. CDR3 DNA sequence: TGTGCCAGCAGCTTTCACTCCGGGACTAGCAATCAGCCCCAGCATTTT.